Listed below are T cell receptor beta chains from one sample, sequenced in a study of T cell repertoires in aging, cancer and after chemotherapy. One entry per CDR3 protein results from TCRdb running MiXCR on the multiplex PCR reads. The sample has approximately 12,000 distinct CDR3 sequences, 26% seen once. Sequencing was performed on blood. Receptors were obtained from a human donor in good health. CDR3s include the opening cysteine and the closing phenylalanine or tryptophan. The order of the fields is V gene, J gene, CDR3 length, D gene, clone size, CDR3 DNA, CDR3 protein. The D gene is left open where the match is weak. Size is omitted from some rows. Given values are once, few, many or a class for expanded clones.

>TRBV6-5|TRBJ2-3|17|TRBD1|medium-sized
TGTGCCAGCAGTTACTCGAAGGGACAGGGAATAACAGATACGCAGTATTTT
CASSYSKGQGITDTQYF
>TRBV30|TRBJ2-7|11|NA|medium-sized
TGTGCCTGGTCCAAGGGATGGGAGCAGTACTTC
CAWSKGWEQYF
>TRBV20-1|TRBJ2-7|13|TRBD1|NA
TGCAGTGCCCCTATAGACAGGGGACGGGAGCAGTACTTC
CSAPIDRGREQYF
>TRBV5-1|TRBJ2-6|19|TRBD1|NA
TGCGCCAGCAGCTTGTACACAGGGGGCGGCCACTCTGGGGCCAACGTCCTGACTTTC
CASSLYTGGGHSGANVLTF
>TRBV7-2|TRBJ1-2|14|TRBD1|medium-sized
TGTGCCAGCAGCTCGGGACAGGGCCGAAGTGGCTACACCTTC
CASSSGQGRSGYTF
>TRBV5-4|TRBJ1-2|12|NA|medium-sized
TGTGCCAGCAGCCGTGACGGGCTCGGCTACACCTTC
CASSRDGLGYTF
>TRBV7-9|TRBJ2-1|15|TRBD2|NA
TGTGCCTGGAGCCCCCGTAGCGGGGGGTGGAATGAGCAGTTCTTC
CAWSPRSGGWNEQFF
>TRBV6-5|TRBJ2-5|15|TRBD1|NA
TGTGCCATCAGTGGACAGGGGGCGGGTGCGGAGACCCAGTACTTC
CAISGQGAGAETQYF
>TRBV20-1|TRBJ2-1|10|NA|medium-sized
TGCAGTGCTAGGATCAATGAGCAGTTCTTC
CSARINEQFF
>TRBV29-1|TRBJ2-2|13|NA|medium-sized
TGCAGCGTGAGGGACGGTAACACCGGGGAGCTGTTTTTT
CSVRDGNTGELFF
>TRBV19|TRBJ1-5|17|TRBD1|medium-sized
TGTGCCAGTAGTATAAGGGCGGGAGGGGGCGAATATCAGCCCCAGCATTTT
CASSIRAGGGEYQPQHF
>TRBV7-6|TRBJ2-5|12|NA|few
TGTGCCAGCAGCTTAGGGTCCGAGACCCAGTACTTC
CASSLGSETQYF
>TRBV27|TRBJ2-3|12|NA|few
TGTGCCAGCAGCTTAGACCAGGGCACGCAGTATTTT
CASSLDQGTQYF
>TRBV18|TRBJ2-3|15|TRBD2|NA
TGTGCCAGCTCACCACCGATGGGGGGGGCAGATACGCAGTATTTT
CASSPPMGGADTQYF
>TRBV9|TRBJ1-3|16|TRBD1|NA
TGTGCCAGCAGCGCCAACCAACAGGGGGCTGGAAACACCATATATTTT
CASSANQQGAGNTIYF
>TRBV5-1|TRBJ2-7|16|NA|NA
TGCGCCAGCAGCTACAATCGGGACACCTATTTTCGGGAGCAGTACTTC
CASSYNRDTYFREQYF
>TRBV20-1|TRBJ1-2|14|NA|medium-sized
TGCAGTGCTAGGTTAGGGGCCGGCAACTATGGCTACACCTTC
CSARLGAGNYGYTF
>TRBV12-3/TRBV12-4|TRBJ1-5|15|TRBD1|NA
TGTGCCAGCAGGAAGACAGGGGCGGGCAATCAGCCCCAGCATTTT
CASRKTGAGNQPQHF
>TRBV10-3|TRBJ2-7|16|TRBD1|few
TGTGCCATCAGTGGGGGGGACAGGGAACGCACCTACGAGCAGTACTTC
CAISGGDRERTYEQYF
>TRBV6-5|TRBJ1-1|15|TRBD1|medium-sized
TGTGCCAGCAGTCTTCAGACAGGGTATGACACTGAAGCTTTCTTT
CASSLQTGYDTEAFF
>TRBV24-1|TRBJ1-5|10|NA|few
TGTGCCGCCGGGTGGCAGCCCCAGCATTTT
CAAGWQPQHF
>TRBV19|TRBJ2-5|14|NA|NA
TGTGCCAGGAGAGGAGGGACCCTCCGAGAGACCCAGTACTTC
CARRGGTLRETQYF
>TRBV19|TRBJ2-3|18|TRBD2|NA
TGTGCCAGTAGTATAGGGGGGACTAGCATCGCTAGCACAGATACGCAGTATTTT
CASSIGGTSIASTDTQYF
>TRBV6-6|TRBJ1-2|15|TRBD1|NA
TGTGCCAGCAGTAAGGGGGCGGGGGGCAGGTATGGCTACACCTTC
CASSKGAGGRYGYTF
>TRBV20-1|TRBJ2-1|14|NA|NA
TGCAGTGCTAGCGGTAGAAGGGTCCACAATGAGCAGTTCTTC
CSASGRRVHNEQFF
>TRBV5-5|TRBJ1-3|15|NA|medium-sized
TGTGCCAGCTCCAGAAGGGGAACGTACGGAAACACCATATATTTT
CASSRRGTYGNTIYF
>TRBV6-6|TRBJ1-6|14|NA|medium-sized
TGTGCCAGCAGTTACTCGGGGGCCTATTCACCCCTCCACTTT
CASSYSGAYSPLHF
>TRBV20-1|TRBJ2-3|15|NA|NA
TGCAGTGCTATCCATCCGGGTGCGAGCACAGATACGCAGTATTTT
CSAIHPGASTDTQYF
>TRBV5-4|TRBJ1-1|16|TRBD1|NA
TGTGCCAGCAGCCCAGGACAGGGGACTCTCGGCACTGAAGCTTTCTTT
CASSPGQGTLGTEAFF
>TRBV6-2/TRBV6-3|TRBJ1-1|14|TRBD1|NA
TGTGCCAGCAGTATGACAGGGACCAACACTGAAGCTTTCTTT
CASSMTGTNTEAFF
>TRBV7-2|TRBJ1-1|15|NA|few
TGTGCCAGCAGCTTAGGGGGGCCGGGAGCAGCTGAAGCTTTCTTT
CASSLGGPGAAEAFF
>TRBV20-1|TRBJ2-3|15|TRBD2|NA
TGCAGTGCCAAGACTAGCGGGGGAATAACAGATACGCAGTATTTT
CSAKTSGGITDTQYF
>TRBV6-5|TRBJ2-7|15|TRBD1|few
TGTGCCAGCAGTATCCGGGACAGGGCTGTATACGAGCAGTACTTC
CASSIRDRAVYEQYF
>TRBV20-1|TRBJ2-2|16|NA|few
TGCAGTGCTAGAGATTTAGGGGACTCGAACACCGGGGAGCTGTTTTTT
CSARDLGDSNTGELFF
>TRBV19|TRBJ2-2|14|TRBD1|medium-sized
TGTGCCGGATCGACAGGGGCGGACACCGGGGAGCTGTTTTTT
CAGSTGADTGELFF
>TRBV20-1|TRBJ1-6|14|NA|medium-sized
TGCAGTGCCGCCGGGAAGGGAGGTAATTCACCCCTCCACTTT
CSAAGKGGNSPLHF
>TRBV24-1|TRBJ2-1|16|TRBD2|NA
TGTGCCACCGGGACCGGGCTAGCGGGGGTAGGGAATGAGCAGTTCTTC
CATGTGLAGVGNEQFF
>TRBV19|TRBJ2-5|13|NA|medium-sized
TGTGCCAGTAGACCTCAGGGCTGGGAGACCCAGTACTTC
CASRPQGWETQYF
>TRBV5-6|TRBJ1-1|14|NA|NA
TGCGCCAGCAGCACCCGGACGGGCAACACTGAAGCTTTCTTT
CASSTRTGNTEAFF
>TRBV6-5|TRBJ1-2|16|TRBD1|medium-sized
TGTGCCAGCAGTTACTCCCGGACAGGGGGCAGCTATGGCTACACCTTC
CASSYSRTGGSYGYTF
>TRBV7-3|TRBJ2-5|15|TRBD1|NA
TGTGCCAGCAGCAGTTGGACAGGGGGCGCAGAGACCCAGTACTTC
CASSSWTGGAETQYF
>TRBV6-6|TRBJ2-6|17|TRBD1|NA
TGTGCCAGCAGCCACGGACAGGGTAGGGTCGGGGCCAACGTCCTGACTTTC
CASSHGQGRVGANVLTF
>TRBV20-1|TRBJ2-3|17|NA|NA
TGCAGTGCTAGAAGGGCCAGACCCCCTTTTAGCACAGATACGCAGTATTTT
CSARRARPPFSTDTQYF
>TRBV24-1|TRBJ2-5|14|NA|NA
TGTGCCACCAGTAAATTTGGCCACCAAGAGACCCAGTACTTC
CATSKFGHQETQYF
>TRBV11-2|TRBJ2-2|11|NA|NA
TGTGCCAGCGAGCGGTCCGGGGAGCTGTTTTTT
CASERSGELFF
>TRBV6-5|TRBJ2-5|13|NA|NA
TGTGCCAGCAGCTTGGGTCCGCAAGAGACCCAGTACTTC
CASSLGPQETQYF
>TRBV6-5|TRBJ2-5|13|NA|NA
TGTGCCAGCAGTTACTCCTACCAAGAGACCCAGTACTTC
CASSYSYQETQYF
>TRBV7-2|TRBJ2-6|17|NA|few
TGTGCCAGCAGCCCCGGGACTGTGAGCTCTGGGGCCAACGTCCTGACTTTC
CASSPGTVSSGANVLTF
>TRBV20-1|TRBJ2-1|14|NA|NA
TGCAGTGCTAGTTCGGGGGCGCCATACAATGAGCAGTTCTTC
CSASSGAPYNEQFF
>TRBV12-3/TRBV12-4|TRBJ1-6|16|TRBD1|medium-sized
TGTGCCAGCAGGGCAGGGGGCCACTCCTATAATTCACCCCTCCACTTT
CASRAGGHSYNSPLHF